This T cell receptor beta chain emerged from a study of CD8+ T cells in alopecia areata. Sequencing relied on a cDNA template that was reverse transcribed from extracted RNA. The repertoire was sequenced with immunoSEQ multiplex PCR; TCRdb's copy has only in-frame clones and lacks some. The table has 150,000 to 200,000 clones, roughly 64% seen once. This clone was detected a few times. Regarding treatment: oral pan-JAK inhibitor, 5-10 mg twice daily. This sample comprised CD8+ T cells sorted from blood, obtained at week 24, from a patient treated with tofacitinib. This receptor was taken from a human donor with alopecia areata.

The CDR3 region has the DNA TGCGCCAGCAGCCAGATACGCGGACCTGCCATCGATGAGCAGTTCTTC. It yields the protein CASSQIRGPAIDEQFF. The chain employs TRBV4-1 and TRBJ2-1, with D uncertain. The CDR3 loop spans 16 amino acids. Germline CDR1 MGHRA, CDR2 YSYEKL. V lost 3 bases and J 8 bases, leaving 20 bases between the germline ends.